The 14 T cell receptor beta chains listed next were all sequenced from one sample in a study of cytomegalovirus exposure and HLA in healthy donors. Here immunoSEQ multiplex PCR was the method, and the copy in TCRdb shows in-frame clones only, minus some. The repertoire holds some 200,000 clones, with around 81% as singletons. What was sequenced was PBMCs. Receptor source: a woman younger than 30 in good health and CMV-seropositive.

In nucleotides, the CDR3 is TGTGCCAGCAGCTTAGAGGGGGGGCCCTATGGCTACACCTTC. Its protein is CASSLEGGPYGYTF. The chain uses TRBV7-9 and TRBJ1-2; TRBD1 is a possible D gene (6 bases). Germline V gene sequence: CDR1 SEHNR, CDR2 FQNEAQ (reference sequence). This CDR3 is built from 14 residues. V was trimmed by 1 base and J by 4 bases, leaving 10 bases between them.

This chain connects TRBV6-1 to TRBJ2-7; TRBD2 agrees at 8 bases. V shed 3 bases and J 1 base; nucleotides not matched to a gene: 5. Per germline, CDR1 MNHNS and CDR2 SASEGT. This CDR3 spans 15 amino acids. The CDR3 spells CASSEVAGISYEQYF. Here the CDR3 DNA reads TGTGCCAGCAGTGAGGTAGCGGGAATATCCTACGAGCAGTACTTC.

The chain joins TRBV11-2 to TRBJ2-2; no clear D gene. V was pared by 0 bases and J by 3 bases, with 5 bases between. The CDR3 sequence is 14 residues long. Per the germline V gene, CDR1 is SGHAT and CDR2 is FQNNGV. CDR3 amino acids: CASSLETYTGELFF. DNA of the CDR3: TGTGCCAGCAGCTTAGAAACATACACCGGGGAGCTGTTTTTT.

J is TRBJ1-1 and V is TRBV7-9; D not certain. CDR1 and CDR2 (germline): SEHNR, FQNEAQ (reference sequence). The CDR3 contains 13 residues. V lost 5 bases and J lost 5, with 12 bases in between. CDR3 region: CASSKKLETEAFF. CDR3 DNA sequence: TGTGCCAGCAGCAAGAAACTGGAGACTGAAGCTTTCTTT. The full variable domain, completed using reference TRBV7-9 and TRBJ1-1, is DTGVSQNPRHKITKRGQNVTFRCDPISEHNRLYWYRQTLGQGPEFLTYFQNEAQLEKSRLLSDRFSAERPKGSFSTLEIQRTEQGDSAMYLCASSKKLETEAFFGQGTRLTVV.

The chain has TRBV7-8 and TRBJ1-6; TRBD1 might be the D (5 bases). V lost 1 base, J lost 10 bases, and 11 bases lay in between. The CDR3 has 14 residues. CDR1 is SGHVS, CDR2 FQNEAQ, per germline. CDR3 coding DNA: TGTGCCAGCAGCTTAGGGGAGGGGAGATCACCCCTCCACTTT. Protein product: CASSLGEGRSPLHF. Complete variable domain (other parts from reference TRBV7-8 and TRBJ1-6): GAGVSQSPRYKVAKRGQDVALRCDPISGHVSLFWYQQALGQGPEFLTYFQNEAQLDKSGLPSDRFFAERPEGSVSTLKIQRTQQEDSAVYLCASSLGEGRSPLHFGNGTRLTVT.

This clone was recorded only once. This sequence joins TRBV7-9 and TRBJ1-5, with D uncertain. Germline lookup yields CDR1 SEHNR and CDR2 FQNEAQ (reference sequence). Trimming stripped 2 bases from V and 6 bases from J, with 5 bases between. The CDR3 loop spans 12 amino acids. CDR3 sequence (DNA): TGTGCCAGCAGCTTATCTAGTCAGCCCCAGCATTTT. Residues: CASSLSSQPQHF.

The CDR3 is CASSQDLQETQYF. CDR3 coding DNA: TGTGCCAGCAGCCAAGACTTACAAGAGACCCAGTACTTC. V and J are TRBV16 and TRBJ2-5, with no clear D. Between the trimmed V and J ends, which lost 2 bases and 2 bases, there was a span of 6 bases. Germline V gives CDR1 KGHSY, CDR2 FQNENV. The CDR3 runs 13 residues.

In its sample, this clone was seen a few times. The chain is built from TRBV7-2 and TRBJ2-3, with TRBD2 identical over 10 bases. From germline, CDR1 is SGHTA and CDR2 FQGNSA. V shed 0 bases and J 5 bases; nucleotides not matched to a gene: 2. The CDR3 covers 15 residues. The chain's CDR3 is CASSLASGGIDTQYF. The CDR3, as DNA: TGTGCCAGCAGCTTAGCTAGCGGGGGGATAGATACGCAGTATTTT.

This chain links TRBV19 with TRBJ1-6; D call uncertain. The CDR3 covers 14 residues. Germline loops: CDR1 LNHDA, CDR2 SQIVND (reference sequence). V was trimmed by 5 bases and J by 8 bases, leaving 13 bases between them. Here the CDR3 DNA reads TGTGCCAGTAGTGGCCTTGAAGAATATTCACCCCTCCACTTT. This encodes CASSGLEEYSPLHF.

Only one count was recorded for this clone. The CDR3 here is CASSPRGIGSGNTIYF. CDR3 sequence (DNA): TGTGCCAGCAGTCCCAGGGGGATAGGCTCTGGAAACACCATATATTTT. This sequence joins TRBV7-6 and TRBJ1-3; 7 bases are shared with TRBD1. The CDR3 runs 16 residues. V trimming: 6 bases; J trimming: 0 bases; junction bases outside the gene matches: 8. The germline V gene has CDR1 SGHVS and CDR2 FNYEAQ.

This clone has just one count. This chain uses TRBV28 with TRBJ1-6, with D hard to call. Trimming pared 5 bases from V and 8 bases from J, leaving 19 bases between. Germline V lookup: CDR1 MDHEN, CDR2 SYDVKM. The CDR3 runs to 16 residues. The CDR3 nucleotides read TGTGCCAGCAGTGTCCCTCGCCCTGGGCCCTATTCACCCCTCCACTTT. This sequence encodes CASSVPRPGPYSPLHF.

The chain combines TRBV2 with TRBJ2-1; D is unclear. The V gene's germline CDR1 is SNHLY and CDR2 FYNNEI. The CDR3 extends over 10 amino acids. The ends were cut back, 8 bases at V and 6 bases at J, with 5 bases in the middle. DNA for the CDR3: TGTGCCAGCTCTAGCAATGAGCAGTTCTTC. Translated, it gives CASSSNEQFF.

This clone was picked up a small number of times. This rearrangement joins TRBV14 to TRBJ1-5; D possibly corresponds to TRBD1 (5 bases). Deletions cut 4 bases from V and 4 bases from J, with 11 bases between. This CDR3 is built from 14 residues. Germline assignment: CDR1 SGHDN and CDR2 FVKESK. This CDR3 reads CASSRDRSNQPQHF. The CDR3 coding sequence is TGTGCCAGCAGCCGCGACAGATCTAATCAGCCCCAGCATTTT.

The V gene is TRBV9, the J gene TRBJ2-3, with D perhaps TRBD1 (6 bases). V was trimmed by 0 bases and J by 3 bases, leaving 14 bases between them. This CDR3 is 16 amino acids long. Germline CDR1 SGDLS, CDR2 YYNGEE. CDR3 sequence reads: CASSVGGRGMTDTQYF. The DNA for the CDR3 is TGTGCCAGCAGCGTAGGAGGTAGGGGGATGACAGATACGCAGTATTTT.